This T cell receptor (beta chain) was identified during a study of identical twins. CDR3 length: 15 amino acids. Germline CDR1 and CDR2: SEHNR and FQNEAQ (reference sequence). Trimming left V 5 bases short and J 2 bases short, with 16 bases between. TCRdb re-called the 5' RACE reads through MiXCR, storing one row per CDR3 protein. This sample has hundreds of thousands of distinct CDR3 sequences, with approximately 21% found just once. This sample was also put to use in a study of T cells expressing NK-cell markers.

The TCR originated in a woman younger than 30 in good health. Sequencing was performed on PBMCs. J is TRBJ2-7 and V is TRBV7-9, with a weak D call TRBD2 (6 bases). This chain's CDR3 is CASSPPGRRTYEQYF. CDR3 bases: TGTGCCAGCAGCCCCCCGGGGAGGAGAACCTACGAGCAGTACTTC.